These 23 T cell receptor beta chains came from one sample sequenced in a study of lymphopenia after photon versus proton radiotherapy. Repertoires were generated with immunoSEQ multiplex PCR, while TCRdb's copy carries only in-frame clones and drops some. The sample lists some 42,000 clones, approximately 82% occurring once. The sample in question was peripheral blood, obtained from a patient treated with proton-based radiotherapy. The receptors stem from a woman in her 70s with pancreatic cancer.

The gene calls are TRBV28 and TRBJ1-5; 8 nucleotides agree with TRBD1. CDR1 and CDR2 (germline): MDHEN, SYDVKM. The CDR3 is 14 amino acids. V shed 6 bases and J 5 bases; nucleotides not matched to a gene: 6. The DNA of the CDR3 is TGTGCCAGCAGCCCGGACAGGGTAGATCAGCCCCAGCATTTT. Translation gives CASSPDRVDQPQHF.

V is TRBV29-1 and J is TRBJ2-1, with D unresolved. Trimming left V 5 bases short and J 7 bases short, with 9 bases between. The germline V gene has CDR1 SQVTM and CDR2 ANQGSEA. CDR3 length: 11 residues. DNA of the CDR3: TGCAGCGTTCCCCAGCCTAATGAGCAGTTCTTC. Encoded protein: CSVPQPNEQFF.

The CDR3 region is CASSPGGTDTQYF. The CDR3 coding sequence is TGTGCCAGCAGCCCCGGGGGCACAGATACGCAGTATTTT. V usage is TRBV4-2 and J usage is TRBJ2-3; D perhaps matches TRBD2 (5 bases). CDR1 and CDR2 from the germline V gene are LGHNA and YNFKEQ. The CDR3 contains 13 residues. V lost 4 bases to trimming and J lost 1 base, with 6 bases between them.

V and J are TRBV5-3 and TRBJ1-3; D gene unclear. TRBV5-3 qualifies as an ORF whose function is uncertain. This CDR3 comprises 15 residues. V was clipped by 0 bases and J by 0 bases, with 7 bases between them. CDR3 sequence reads: CARSLGGCSGNTIYF. The CDR3, as DNA: TGTGCCAGAAGCTTGGGCGGGTGCTCTGGAAACACCATATATTTT.

CDR3 sequence (DNA): TGTGCCACCAGCAGAGGGGGGACTTCAAGCACAGATACGCAGTATTTT. It specifies CATSRGGTSSTDTQYF. The V and J genes are TRBV15 and TRBJ2-3; weak D call: TRBD2 (6 bases). V lost 1 base, J lost 0 bases, and 11 bases lay in between. CDR1 and CDR2 (germline): LNHNV, YYDKDF (reference sequence). CDR3 size: 16 residues.

The chain carries TRBV7-6 and TRBJ1-5; D is possibly TRBD1 (6 bases). CDR3 size: 18 residues. CDR1 and CDR2 from the germline V gene are SGHVS and FNYEAQ. Trimming took 5 bases from V and 5 from J, leaving 25 bases between them. The CDR3 DNA reads TGTGCCAGCAGCCGCTTCAGCAGGGGTCAAGCGCTGTATCAGCCCCAGCATTTT. Translation: CASSRFSRGQALYQPQHF.

The chain links TRBV28 to TRBJ2-7, with 8 bases that match TRBD2. Germline V CDR1 and CDR2: MDHEN, SYDVKM. J was trimmed by 3 bases and V by 6 bases; bases with no gene match: 10. The CDR3 has 15 amino acids. The CDR3 sequence: CASRAPGGGLYEQYF. Here the CDR3 DNA reads TGTGCCAGCAGGGCGCCGGGAGGGGGACTCTACGAGCAGTACTTC.

This rearrangement joins TRBV25-1 to TRBJ2-3; D is perhaps TRBD1 (6 bases). Germline V gene lookup returns CDR1 MGHDK and CDR2 SYGVNS. V gave up 3 bases and J gave up 6 bases, with 10 bases separating them. This CDR3 region has 13 residues. Here the CDR3 DNA reads TGTGCCAGCAGTGAGGGGGCTCTGGATACGCAGTATTTT. Protein: CASSEGALDTQYF.

The chain is built from TRBV5-1 and TRBJ2-1, with TRBD2 as a possible D gene (5 bases). CDR3 length: 18 amino acids. Trimming stripped 0 bases from V and 1 base from J, with 17 bases between. From germline, CDR1 is SGHRS and CDR2 YFSETQ. CDR3 nucleotides: TGCGCCAGCAGCTTGGTCTTTTCTACGGGGAGTTCCTACAATGAGCAGTTCTTC. This encodes CASSLVFSTGSSYNEQFF.

The rearrangement uses TRBV6-6 and TRBJ1-4; 9 nucleotides agree with TRBD1. The V gene end was trimmed by 6 bases and the J gene end by 8 bases; junction bases not matched to a gene: 10. The CDR3 runs 15 residues. Germline CDR1 and CDR2: MNHNY and SVGAGI (reference sequence). In DNA, the CDR3 is TGTGCCAGCAGACGACAGGGGGACACCTGGGAAAAACTGTTTTTT. It codes for CASRRQGDTWEKLFF.

This chain connects TRBV19 to TRBJ2-7; D assignment may be TRBD1 or TRBD2 (5 bases each). V was trimmed by 10 bases and J by 2 bases, leaving 27 bases between them. This CDR3 comprises 17 residues. CDR1 LNHDA and CDR2 SQIVND come from the germline V gene (reference sequence). The CDR3 sequence: CATQGRAEPLWPYEQYF. The CDR3 coding sequence is TGTGCCACCCAGGGTCGAGCGGAGCCCCTTTGGCCCTACGAGCAGTACTTC. Full variable domain (remainder filled in from reference TRBV19 and TRBJ2-7): DGGITQSPKYLFRKEGQNVTLSCEQNLNHDAMYWYRQDPGQGLRLIYYSQIVNDFQKGDIAEGYSVSREKKESFPLTVTSAQKNPTAFYLCATQGRAEPLWPYEQYFGPGTRLTVT.

This chain links TRBV30 with TRBJ2-1, with 9 nucleotides matching TRBD2. Losses at the gene ends were 8 bases for V and 8 bases for J; bases not matched to a gene: 7. The CDR3 totals 12 residues. Germline V lookup: CDR1 GTSNPN, CDR2 SVGIG (reference sequence). This CDR3 reads CAQGSGSHEQFF. CDR3 sequence (DNA): TGTGCCCAGGGTAGCGGGAGCCATGAGCAGTTCTTC. The variable domain in full, completed from reference TRBV30 and TRBJ2-1, reads SQTIHQWPATLVQPVGSPLSLECTVEGTSNPNLYWYRQAAGRGLQLLFYSVGIGQISSEVPQNLSASRPQDRQFILSSKKLLLSDSGFYLCAQGSGSHEQFFGPGTRLTVL.

The rearrangement joins TRBV7-9 to TRBJ2-1; D is undetermined. The germline CDR1 and CDR2 sequences are SEHNR and FQNEAQ (reference sequence). The CDR3 extends over 13 amino acids. The V gene lost 0 bases and the J gene lost 12 bases, with 12 bases spanning the gap. CDR3 amino acids: CASSLAAGRRQFF. CDR3 coding DNA: TGTGCCAGCAGCTTAGCGGCCGGACGGCGGCAGTTCTTC.

The CDR3 is CASSAWSQETQYF. The CDR3 DNA reads TGTGCCAGCAGTGCGTGGTCCCAAGAGACCCAGTACTTC. The chain uses TRBV6-5 and TRBJ2-5; D is unclear. V dropped 5 bases and J dropped 1 base, with 8 bases sitting between them. Germline CDR1 reads MNHEY; CDR2 reads SVGAGI. The CDR3 runs 13 residues.

This chain uses TRBV27 with TRBJ1-5; the D gene is possibly TRBD1 (5 bases). Deletions cut 6 bases from V and 4 bases from J, with 16 bases between. The CDR3 consists of 15 residues. The V gene's germline CDR1 is MNHEY and CDR2 SMNVEV (reference sequence). CDR3 protein: CASSHGGLGNQPQHF. CDR3 sequence (DNA): TGTGCCAGCAGCCATGGGGGTCTTGGGAATCAGCCCCAGCATTTT.

This chain links TRBV7-9 with TRBJ2-7; no firm D call. The CDR3 loop spans 13 amino acids. V lost 6 bases, J lost 3 bases, and 12 bases lay in between. Germline V gene lookup returns CDR1 SEHNR and CDR2 FQNEAQ (reference sequence). The CDR3 protein is CASRSISDYEQYF. DNA for the CDR3: TGTGCCAGCAGGTCAATTTCAGACTACGAGCAGTACTTC.

V gene TRBV7-9 combines with J gene TRBJ2-1; 10 nucleotides match TRBD1. The CDR3 is made up of 17 amino acids. V was pared by 1 base and J by 5 bases, with 8 bases of the junction left unmatched. CDR1 SEHNR and CDR2 FQNEAQ come from the germline V gene (reference sequence). This chain's CDR3 is CASSLDSRQGAHNEQFF. The CDR3 DNA reads TGTGCCAGCAGCTTAGATTCGAGACAGGGGGCCCACAATGAGCAGTTCTTC. Full variable domain (rest looked up from reference TRBV7-9 and TRBJ2-1): DTGVSQNPRHKITKRGQNVTFRCDPISEHNRLYWYRQTLGQGPEFLTYFQNEAQLEKSRLLSDRFSAERPKGSFSTLEIQRTEQGDSAMYLCASSLDSRQGAHNEQFFGPGTRLTVL.

The chain employs TRBV28 and TRBJ1-5; 7 bases are a match to TRBD1. V was pared by 5 bases and J by 0 bases, with 7 bases of the junction left unmatched. The V gene's germline CDR1 is MDHEN and CDR2 SYDVKM. The CDR3 runs to 16 residues. CDR3 DNA: TGTGCCAGCAGTGCAGGGGGAAGGGATAGCAATCAGCCCCAGCATTTT. Protein product: CASSAGGRDSNQPQHF.

The chain recombines TRBV30 with TRBJ1-3, with D maybe TRBD1 (5 bases). The germline V and J ends were trimmed by 4 bases and 5 bases, with 12 bases remaining between them. CDR1 is GTSNPN and CDR2 is SVGIG in the germline V gene (reference sequence). The CDR3 consists of 13 residues. The CDR3 is CAWTGRERNTIYF. CDR3 DNA: TGTGCCTGGACGGGCAGGGAGAGAAACACCATATATTTT.

The chain couples TRBV5-4 to TRBJ2-7, with 9 bases fitting TRBD2. This CDR3 spans 15 amino acids. J gave up 7 bases and V 2 bases, and 10 bases lay outside the gene matches. Germline V gene sequence: CDR1 SGHNT, CDR2 YYREEE (reference sequence). The CDR3 protein is CASSFPWASGVEQYF. CDR3 DNA: TGTGCCAGCAGCTTTCCGTGGGCTAGCGGGGTGGAGCAGTACTTC.

V usage is TRBV6-1 and J usage is TRBJ2-7; 9 positions agree with TRBD2. The junction had 11 bases not matched to a gene; V was cut back by 10 bases and J by 1 base. CDR1 is MNHNS, CDR2 SASEGT, per germline. There are 15 residues in the CDR3. The CDR3 is CATQHRLAESYEQYF. The CDR3 DNA reads TGTGCCACCCAGCACCGACTAGCGGAATCCTACGAGCAGTACTTC.

This clone was detected once. The chain is built from TRBV6-5 and TRBJ2-1, with 14 bases fitting TRBD2. CDR1 and CDR2 from the germline V gene are MNHEY and SVGAGI. The CDR3 totals 16 residues. The junction had 5 bases not matched to a gene; V was cut back by 4 bases and J by 6 bases. The CDR3 spells CASSWTGTSGSNEQFF. DNA for the CDR3: TGTGCCAGCAGTTGGACCGGGACTAGCGGGAGCAATGAGCAGTTCTTC.

The V call is TRBV2, the J call TRBJ2-5; TRBD1 agrees at 9 bases. The CDR3 length is 14 residues. V lost 6 bases to trimming and J lost 3 bases; unmatched junction nucleotides: 5. Germline values: CDR1 SNHLY, CDR2 FYNNEI. The CDR3 here is CASSVQGAEETQYF. CDR3 in DNA: TGTGCCAGCAGCGTACAGGGGGCCGAAGAGACCCAGTACTTC.